This TCR beta chain was profiled in a study of cytomegalovirus exposure and HLA in healthy donors (dated by TCRdb to the late 2010s). The study in broad terms: An earlier analysis of roughly 500 of the donors reported about 250 Gb of sequence data and around 110 million unique TCR beta sequences from 150 million to 200 million T cells. About 320 gigabases of sequencing data and tens of millions of unique TCR sequences were included in an early release covering around 650 HLA-typed donors. Among the roughly 410 genotyped donors, approximately 81% belonged to the genetic ancestry cluster associated with self-reported Caucasian donors. The study aimed to test whether cataloging public T cell receptors could reveal signatures of past pathogen exposure. The study profiled the T cell repertoires of about 720 subjects by immunosequencing and related them to cytomegalovirus serostatus. A separate validation cohort of roughly 130 different subjects was used in addition to the roughly 620-subject first cohort. To predict cytomegalovirus infection status, the study combined high-throughput TCR immunosequencing, statistical association of individual TCRs with disease status, and machine learning. A later analysis re-examined previously published TCR beta repertoires from about 700 donors and added high-resolution HLA genotyping to investigate patterns of TCR occurrence. The later analysis used no new phenotypic data to find candidate immune exposures, relying instead on TCR beta sequences and their occurrence across donors. An earlier analysis of fewer than 700 of the donors applied high-throughput TCR beta sequencing to assess whether each TCR beta V gene segment acted as functional or pseudogenic. Donor age, sex, ethnicity and CMV serostatus were compiled alongside the repertoire data. A later genetic analysis used genome-wide SNP genotypes for about 60% of the roughly 700 donors, treating that subset as a discovery cohort. Every discovery cohort repertoire had been produced on one sequencing platform. Class I and class II HLA loci were covered by the typing at four-digit resolution. The number of donors typed differed by locus, with about 629-630 for A, B, C, DRB1 and DQB1, roughly 520 for DQA1, over 600 for DPA1, and around 460 for DPB1. Several DR-DQ haplotypes were treated as single units for association and clustering because of strong linkage in the cohort. Across roughly 420 genotyped donors of the cohort, an average of about 250,000 unique TCR beta nucleotide sequences per donor were sequenced, and 15% to 20% of those sequences were non-productive. Study-wide conclusions, independent of this receptor: Compared with equally common non-associated chains, HLA-associated TCR beta chains in a later analysis were more clonally expanded and had lower generation probabilities. For the cohort, immune exposure information was limited to CMV serostatus. A group of highly shared sequence variants was considered likely to be a technical artifact of the sequencing pipeline. Several of the top co-occurrence clusters appeared to be linked to parvovirus B19, influenza, CMV and Epstein-Barr virus, according to a later analysis. An association between a missense DCLRE1C variant and V-gene and J-gene trimming of TCR beta chains was found in a later genetic analysis and replicated in an independent cohort. Three of the identified cytomegalovirus-associated TCR beta chains were confirmed in vitro to be specific for cytomegalovirus antigens. Because the 87-base-pair reads could not distinguish some IMGT-functional V segments, including TRBV6-2 and TRBV6-3, those segments were excluded. At a false discovery rate of 0.05, a later analysis linked around 17,000 TCR beta sequences to specific HLA alleles. An earlier analysis of several hundred of the donors showed that most TCR beta V segments appeared in productive rearrangements either about 87% or about 30% of the time, which broadly matched IMGT annotations. According to a later analysis, most CMV-associated TCR beta chains appeared to be HLA-restricted, and the HLA associations seemed to be driven largely by CMV exposure. Strong co-occurrence of HLA alleles, especially DR and DQ, made assigning TCR associations to individual alleles difficult. The study listed approximately 160 TCR beta chains as associated with cytomegalovirus. In a later genetic analysis, fewer N-insertions in productive TCRs were reported among donors in an Asian-associated ancestry cluster than the approximately 670-donor mean. In a later analysis, the rate of TCR association differed among HLA loci, with DRB1 alleles having the most associated TCRs and HLA-C alleles having the fewest. Only TCR beta chains were sequenced in this cohort, and the absence of alpha or paired-chain data limited detectable features. It was suggested by the authors that the approach could potentially be generalized to other disease states and immunological phenotypes. The classifier was reported to diagnose cytomegalovirus status with high specificity and sensitivity in both the original and validation cohorts. Sequencing depth was assumed to be roughly uniform across donors in the presence/absence analyses, though that assumption may not hold. Because counts were too low, roughly 16 rarely observed V segments, including chromosome 9 orphons, were left out of the earlier analysis of 500 to 650 of the donors. A further reported finding was that TCR beta sequences accurately predicted the HLA-A and HLA-B alleles for most subjects in the first cohort. Across donors, most TCR sequences were observed very rarely, whereas some public TCRs were present in many individuals. Because HLA typing was unavailable for some donors at each locus, only the typed subset was used in association tests. Correlated functional status among segregating V segments might reflect linkage disequilibrium, but an unknown experimental factor could not be ruled out.

The cohort consisted of hundreds of healthy bone marrow donors. At the time of sampling, all cohort members were nominally healthy, though unrecorded immune exposures were likely present. The donor was CMV seronegative and was included in the group of several hundred seronegative cohort members. A peripheral blood sample was provided by each donor, and peripheral blood mononuclear cells were used for TCR beta sequencing. Genomic DNA extraction from the blood cell samples was performed with the Qiagen DNeasy Blood Extraction Kit. Library prep was done by the immunoSEQ multiplex PCR assay. For the multiplex PCR, a mixture combining 60 forward primers for TCR Vbeta segments and 13 reverse primers for TCR Jbeta segments was used. The CDR3 region of rearranged TCR beta genes was amplified from genomic DNA with a multiplex PCR assay. The amplified TCR beta libraries were sequenced on the Illumina HiSeq System as 87-base-pair reads. Per the source publication's procedure: Across the 666 repertoires, a later analysis counted about 81 million unique TCR beta chains, around 11 million of which were shared by at least two donors. To remove PCR and sequencing errors, raw reads were error-corrected and collapsed into unique sequences using a nearest-neighbor algorithm that merged closely related sequences. Alignment of CDR3 sequences to IMGT reference sequences was used to assign V, D and J gene segments. For a sequence to be retained, a match of at least six nucleotides to both a V gene segment and a J gene segment was required. Rearrangements were classified as productive when the CDR3 lacked stop codons and remained in frame with V and J, and all other rearrangements were classified as non-productive. Following IMGT convention, CDR3 was defined as the stretch from the second conserved V-encoded cysteine to the conserved J-encoded phenylalanine. Sequences without an unambiguous match to a single V gene segment were excluded from the earlier analysis of 500 to 700 of the donors. An earlier analysis of 587 of the donors called V segments functional above 56.7% productive rearrangements and segregating when the between-donor standard deviation exceeded 5%. To diagnose cytomegalovirus status from the catalog of TCR beta chain sequences, a statistical classification framework was built. In a later analysis, TCR nucleotide sequences were compared against IMGT/GENE-DB human TR gene sequences so that V and J genes could be assigned. Using the TCRdist pipeline, a later analysis assigned CDR3 sequences along with most-parsimonious VDJ recombination scenarios. A later analysis defined each TCR beta chain by its CDR3 amino acid sequence plus V-gene family, and excluded reads lacking a unique V-gene family. A later analysis removed 592 highly shared, low-generation-probability nucleotide sequences to deal with suspected cross-contamination and a sequencing artifact. In a later analysis, a clonal expansion index was calculated for each public chain from normalized within-repertoire ranks of inferred template counts. In a later analysis, generation probabilities were computed with a VDJ recombination model fitted to out-of-frame rearrangements, and the resulting probabilities were checked against IGoR. In a later analysis, TCR-TCR, TCR-HLA and TCR-CMV co-occurrence was scored with hypergeometric tests, and a repertoire-size bias correction was applied to TCR pairs. A later analysis estimated false discovery rates by permuting HLA or CMV assignments 20 times. In a later analysis, co-occurring TCRs were grouped using DBSCAN, and TCRdist sequence similarity was added for clustering within HLA-allele-positive subsets. For co-occurrence clustering, repertoires with fewer than 30,000 or more than 120,000 public chains were excluded, along with roughly 5 repertoires with anomalous nucleotide sharing. TCRdb limited this immuneACCESS table to in-frame rearrangements with V and J called. A share of clones is missing; checked studies link under half to unresolved V genes, and the rest is unexplained. That table gives V, J and clone size, and the DNA gave D and trimming. This sample is represented by 100,000 to 150,000 clones; over 65% of them were singletons. The ten biggest clones cover just under 6.5% of the sample.

CDR1 and CDR2, per the germline V gene, are SGHRS and YFSETQ. Reading from cysteine to phenylalanine, the CDR3 counts 14 amino acids. Only the CDR3 DNA stays, 42 bases, in frame from base 1. Trimmed from V: 4 bases; trimmed from J: 4 bases; junction bases lacking a gene match: 6. As to this clone: Its antigen specificity is not known. No base qualities exist here, and no much larger clone lies one base off it.

The material sequenced was PBMCs. The clonotype comes from a woman aged 40-49 years in good health and CMV-seronegative. The receptor chain draws on TRBV5-1 and TRBJ2-3; 7 nucleotides in the junction match TRBD1. CDR3 reads: CASSQRQGPDTQYF. The DNA is as follows: TGCGCCAGCAGCCAAAGACAGGGCCCAGATACGCAGTATTTT. Outside the CDR3, residues come from the reference TRBV5-1 and TRBJ2-3 proteins, so the full variable domain is: KAGVTQTPRYLIKTRGQQVTLSCSPISGHRSVSWYQQTPGQGLQFLFEYFSETQRNKGNFPGRFSGRQFSNSRSEMNVSTLELGDSALYLCASSQRQGPDTQYFGPGTRLTVL.